This T cell receptor (beta chain) was observed in a study of OX40 agonist ivuxolimab in advanced cancers. Sequencing was performed with immunoSEQ multiplex PCR; in TCRdb, only in-frame clones are kept and a portion is missing. This sample has about 82,000 clones; 85% occur once, and the top ten carry around 2.4%. Findings and limits, study-wide: Nonresponders, in some cases, also had low normalized T-cell clonal expansion.

Looked up from germline, CDR1 is SNHLY and CDR2 is FYNNEI. With 3 bases removed from V and 8 bases from J, the gap between germline ends came to 10 bases. The CDR3 runs to 13 residues. Turning to this clone: No antigen is known for it.

Sequenced material: CD4+ or CD8+ T cells sorted from blood, taken in a trial of the OX40 agonist ivuxolimab. J is TRBJ1-4 and V is TRBV2; D might be TRBD1 (5 bases). The TCR comes from an adult with an advanced solid tumor such as melanoma, head and neck, liver or kidney cancer. CDR3 DNA sequence: TGTGCCAGCAGTGACAGGGCTCGAGAAAAACTGTTTTTT. This codes for CASSDRAREKLFF.